This T cell receptor (beta chain) was identified in a study of T cell clonotyping in hematopoietic cell transplantation. General study results and limits: Recipient TCR diversity dropped after transplant; expanded clonotypes rose from day 30 to 180. Higher Inverse Simpson Index values in graft donor and pretransplant recipient predicted broader posttransplant TCR diversity. At the given depth, recipient repertoires were over 97% de novo clonotypes.

Comment on this clone: What it binds is unknown.

Recipients were bled about 28 days pretransplant and at posttransplant days 30, 100, 180. Germline loops: CDR1 MNHEY, CDR2 SMNVEV (reference sequence). This CDR3 contains 19 residues. J gave up 1 base and V 2 bases, and 8 bases lay outside the gene matches. Only in-frame clones appear in the TCRdb table, and some are missing; sequencing was by immunoSEQ multiplex PCR. The table has roughly 5,300 clones, around 78% seen once; the top ten hold around a fifth. The chain links TRBV27 to TRBJ2-1, with 13 positions matching TRBD2. This specimen consisted of peripheral blood mononuclear cells, obtained 100 days after allogeneic stem cell transplant. This TCR was sampled from a male patient aged 55 to 69 who had an allogeneic stem cell transplant, so T cells may come from the graft donor. Some clones in this sample may be carry-over from other donors' samples. The CDR3 spells CASSLRTSGRFVSYNEQFF. DNA for the CDR3: TGTGCCAGCAGTTTACGGACTAGCGGGAGATTTGTGTCCTACAATGAGCAGTTCTTC.